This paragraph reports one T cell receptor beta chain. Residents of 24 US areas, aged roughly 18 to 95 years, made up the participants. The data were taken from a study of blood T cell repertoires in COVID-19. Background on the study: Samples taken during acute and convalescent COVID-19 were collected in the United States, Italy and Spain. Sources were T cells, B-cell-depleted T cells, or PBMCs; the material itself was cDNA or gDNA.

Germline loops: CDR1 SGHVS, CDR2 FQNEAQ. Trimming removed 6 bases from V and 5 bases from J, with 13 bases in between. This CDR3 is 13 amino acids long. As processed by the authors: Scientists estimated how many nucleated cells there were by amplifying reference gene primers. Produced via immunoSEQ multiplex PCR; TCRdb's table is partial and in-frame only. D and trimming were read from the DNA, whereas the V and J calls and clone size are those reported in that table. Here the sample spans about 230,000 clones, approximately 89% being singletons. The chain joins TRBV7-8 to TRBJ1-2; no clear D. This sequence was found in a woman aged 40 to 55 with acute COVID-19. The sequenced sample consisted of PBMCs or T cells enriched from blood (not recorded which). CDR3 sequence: CASRPTGSYGYTF. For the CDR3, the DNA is TGTGCCAGCAGGCCTACTGGGAGTTATGGCTACACCTTC.